This TCR beta chain was recorded in a study of T cells in Graves' hyperthyroidism and ophthalmopathy. This clonotype was seen at least ten times. Its antigen remains unidentified. The germline V gene has CDR1 LNHNV and CDR2 YYDKDF (reference sequence). V dropped 5 bases and J dropped 4 bases, with 21 bases sitting between them. The CDR3 covers 17 residues. Every diagnosis used clinical symptoms, serum thyroxine and TRAb, thyroid ultrasound and orbital computed tomography. Fresh peripheral blood, about 9.3 ml, yielded the PBMCs. Amplification of TCR beta CDR3 regions used RNA as the template. An initial round of RT-PCR targeting the TCR CDR3 relied on the HTBI primer set. TCRdb passed the multiplex PCR reads through MiXCR, listing each CDR3 protein once. The sample holds a few hundred thousand distinct CDR3 sequences; 15% are singletons and the top ten take approximately 32%. General observations from the study: Clonotypes that were expanded in thyroid above 0.001 mostly appeared in blood too.

The rearrangement joins TRBV15 to TRBJ2-1; D may match TRBD1 or TRBD2 (7 bases each). The specimen sequenced was blood. This TCR was recovered from a woman aged 25 to 45 with Graves' hyperthyroidism. For the CDR3, the DNA is TGTGCCACCAGCGCAGGGGGGTCTAGCGGAGTTTACAATGAGCAGTTCTTC. Its translation: CATSAGGSSGVYNEQFF.